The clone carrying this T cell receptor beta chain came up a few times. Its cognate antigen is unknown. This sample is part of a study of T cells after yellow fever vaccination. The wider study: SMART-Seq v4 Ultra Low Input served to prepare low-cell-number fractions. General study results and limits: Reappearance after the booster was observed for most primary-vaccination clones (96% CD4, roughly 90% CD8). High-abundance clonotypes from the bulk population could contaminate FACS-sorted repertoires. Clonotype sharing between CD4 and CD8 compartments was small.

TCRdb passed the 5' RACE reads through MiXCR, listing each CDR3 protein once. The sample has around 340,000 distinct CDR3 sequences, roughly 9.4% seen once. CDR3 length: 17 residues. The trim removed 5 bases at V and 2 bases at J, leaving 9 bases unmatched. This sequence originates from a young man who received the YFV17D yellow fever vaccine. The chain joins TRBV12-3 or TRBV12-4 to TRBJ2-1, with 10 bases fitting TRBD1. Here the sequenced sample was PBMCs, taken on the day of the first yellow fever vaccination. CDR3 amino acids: CASSPGQGVGPYNEQFF. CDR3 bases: TGTGCCAGCAGTCCAGGACAGGGGGTCGGCCCCTACAATGAGCAGTTCTTC.